The 24 T cell receptor beta chains reported below all come from one sample, sequenced in a study of T cells in Graves' hyperthyroidism and ophthalmopathy. TCR beta CDR3 regions were amplified from RNA transcripts. HTBI primers were the set used in a first-round RT-PCR of the TCR CDR3. TCRdb re-analysed the multiplex PCR reads in MiXCR, keeping a single row per CDR3 protein. The data contain 300,000 to 400,000 distinct CDR3 sequences, over 20% of them singletons. The source material was blood. Receptor source: a woman between 50 and 59 years old with Graves' hyperthyroidism.

The sample holds many counts of this clonotype. The CDR3 DNA reads TGCAGTGTCGGACCATCGTACCAAGAGACCCAGTACTTC. Its translation: CSVGPSYQETQYF. The chain has TRBV20-1 and TRBJ2-5; D not resolved. Per the germline V gene, CDR1 is DFQATT and CDR2 is SNEGSKA (reference sequence). The CDR3 is 13 amino acids. V was clipped by 7 bases and J by 0 bases, with 12 bases between them.

The chain has TRBV20-1 and TRBJ1-2; unclear D gene. There are 13 residues in the CDR3. V was shortened by 5 bases and J by 4 bases, with 14 bases between the two germline ends. Germline-derived CDR1 and CDR2 are DFQATT and SNEGSKA (reference sequence). Written as DNA, the CDR3 is TGCAGTGCTCGAAAGGATAGGGTCTATGGCTACACCTTC. Translation gives CSARKDRVYGYTF.

This clonotype was seen ten or more times. The chain has TRBV2 and TRBJ2-2, with TRBD2 as a possible D gene (6 bases). The CDR3 is made up of 17 amino acids. Trimming took 5 bases from V and 7 from J, leaving 23 bases between them. The V gene's germline CDR1 is SNHLY and CDR2 FYNNEI. The DNA of the CDR3 is TGTGCCAGCAGTCCCGGAGGGCTACTAGTCCAAGTCGGGGAGCTGTTTTTT. Its protein is CASSPGGLLVQVGELFF.

This clonotype appeared once. This chain connects TRBV5-1 to TRBJ2-5; D possibly corresponds to TRBD2 (5 bases). This CDR3 has 15 residues. The germline gives CDR1 SGHRS, CDR2 YFSETQ. Trimming shortened V by 4 bases and J by 5 bases, and 18 bases separated the two germline ends. The CDR3 sequence is CASSPGPGVRETQYF. In DNA form, the CDR3 reads TGCGCCAGCAGCCCCGGCCCCGGGGTACGGGAGACCCAGTACTTC.

This clonotype was observed many times. As DNA, the CDR3 is TGTGCCCTCAGACAGTTGGTGACAACAGATACGCAGTATTTT. Translated: CALRQLVTTDTQYF. The chain links TRBV30 to TRBJ2-3, with TRBD1 as a possible D gene (5 bases). This CDR3 contains 14 residues. Trimming removed 8 bases from V and 3 bases from J, with 18 bases in between. Germline-derived CDR1 and CDR2 are GTSNPN and SVGIG (reference sequence). The variable domain in full, completed from reference TRBV30 and TRBJ2-3, reads SQTIHQWPATLVQPVGSPLSLECTVEGTSNPNLYWYRQAAGRGLQLLFYSVGIGQISSEVPQNLSASRPQDRQFILSSKKLLLSDSGFYLCALRQLVTTDTQYFGPGTRLTVL.

In this sample, this clonotype turned up many times. This CDR3 reads CASSYSTIQETQYF. DNA for the CDR3: TGTGCCAGCAGTTACTCGACGATCCAAGAGACCCAGTACTTC. The chain couples TRBV6-2 or TRBV6-3 to TRBJ2-5; no clear D gene. This CDR3 comprises 14 residues. Germline CDR1 reads MNHEY; CDR2 reads SVGEGT. Trimming shortened V by 0 bases and J by 1 base, and 6 bases separated the two germline ends.

V and J are TRBV9 and TRBJ1-2, with 11 bases matching TRBD1. Per the germline V gene, CDR1 is SGDLS and CDR2 is YYNGEE. The CDR3 consists of 16 residues. J was trimmed by 6 bases and V by 3 bases; bases with no gene match: 10. In nucleotides, the CDR3 is TGTGCCAGCAGCGGGGGACAGGGGGACCGGGAGGATGGCTACACCTTC. Translation: CASSGGQGDREDGYTF.

This rearrangement joins TRBV24-1 to TRBJ2-1; the D gene could be TRBD1 or TRBD2 (5 bases each). Trimming shortened V by 1 base and J by 7 bases, and 16 bases separated the two germline ends. Germline lookup yields CDR1 KGHDR and CDR2 SFDVKD. The CDR3 is 16 amino acids. The CDR3 sequence: CATSDFGAQDRNEQFF. Here the CDR3 DNA reads TGTGCCACCAGTGATTTCGGGGCACAAGATAGGAATGAGCAGTTCTTC.

CDR3 bases: TGTGCCAGCAGCTTAGCGTTGGGGGGAGCGGGGGGCCGTTCCGAGCAGTACTTC. This codes for CASSLALGGAGGRSEQYF. This chain joins TRBV7-6 and TRBJ2-7; 9 bases are shared with TRBD2. J was trimmed by 6 bases and V by 0 bases; bases with no gene match: 15. The length of the CDR3 is 18 residues. CDR1 is SGHVS and CDR2 is FNYEAQ in the germline V gene.

This chain links TRBV12-3 or TRBV12-4 with TRBJ2-3, with a tentative D call TRBD2 (5 bases). V lost 5 bases to trimming and J lost 2 bases, with 11 bases between them. The CDR3 has 14 amino acids. CDR3: CASSEGGPTDTQYF. The CDR3 DNA reads as TGTGCCAGCAGTGAAGGAGGCCCCACAGATACGCAGTATTTT.

This clonotype showed up many times. V is TRBV12-3 or TRBV12-4 and J is TRBJ2-3; D is perhaps TRBD2 (6 bases). Trimming stripped 5 bases from V and 1 base from J, with 16 bases between. The CDR3 has 16 residues. The CDR3 nucleotides are TGTGCCAGCAGTCCGGGGGACCTCTCTCGCACAGATACGCAGTATTTT. It codes for CASSPGDLSRTDTQYF.

The chain is built from TRBV10-1 and TRBJ2-1, with 8 bases lining up with TRBD2. The CDR3 totals 14 residues. The junction had 5 bases not matched to a gene; V was cut back by 4 bases and J by 6 bases. Germline V gene sequence: CDR1 WNHNN, CDR2 SYGVQD (reference sequence). DNA for the CDR3: TGCGCCAGCAGTGGGGTAGCGGGGTTCAATGAGCAGTTCTTC. It specifies CASSGVAGFNEQFF.

CDR3 sequence: CASSFGTASLNLFIHTF. The CDR3 region has the DNA TGTGCCAGCAGTTTTGGGACCGCGAGCTTAAATCTATTCATCCACACCTTC. The rearrangement uses TRBV12-3 or TRBV12-4 and TRBJ1-2, with D maybe TRBD1 (5 bases). The CDR3 length is 17 residues. V lost 3 bases, J lost 12 bases, and 29 bases lay in between.

This clonotype was seen repeatedly, ten times or more. This chain uses TRBV11-2 with TRBJ2-4, with a tentative D call TRBD1 (8 bases). The CDR3 length is 19 residues. V was trimmed by 0 bases and J by 0 bases, leaving 18 bases between them. Germline V lookup: CDR1 SGHAT, CDR2 FQNNGV. CDR3 nucleotide sequence: TGTGCCAGCAGCTTAGAAGGACAGGGAGGGGGCAGAGCCAAAAACATTCAGTACTTC. It translates to CASSLEGQGGGRAKNIQYF. Together with reference TRBV11-2 and TRBJ2-4, the CDR3 gives the full variable domain: EAGVAQSPRYKIIEKRQSVAFWCNPISGHATLYWYQQILGQGPKLLIQFQNNGVVDDSQLPKDRFSAERLKGVDSTLKIQPAKLEDSAVYLCASSLEGQGGGRAKNIQYFGAGTRLSVL.

The J gene is TRBJ2-1, the V gene TRBV24-1; D is undetermined. The CDR3 sequence is 12 residues long. V gave up 5 bases and J gave up 6 bases, with 7 bases separating them. Looked up from germline, CDR1 is KGHDR and CDR2 is SFDVKD. The CDR3 spells CATSVLPNEQFF. Written as DNA, the CDR3 is TGTGCCACCAGTGTCCTGCCCAATGAGCAGTTCTTC.

This clonotype has more than one count but fewer than ten. The gene calls are TRBV5-1 and TRBJ1-6, with 7 bases that match TRBD1. Losses at the gene ends were 4 bases for V and 6 bases for J; bases not matched to a gene: 10. Germline V gives CDR1 SGHRS, CDR2 YFSETQ. This CDR3 spans 16 amino acids. CDR3 in amino acids: CASSPTDRVFNSPLHF. CDR3 DNA sequence: TGCGCCAGCAGCCCTACAGACAGGGTATTTAATTCACCCCTCCACTTT.

This clonotype was counted many times. The rearrangement links TRBV6-1 to TRBJ1-3; no definite D call. Trimming shortened V by 6 bases and J by 2 bases, and 14 bases separated the two germline ends. Per germline, CDR1 MNHNS and CDR2 SASEGT. The CDR3 consists of 15 residues. The CDR3, as DNA: TGTGCCAGCAGCCTCGGGAGAGCTCCTGGAAACACCATATATTTT. Translated, it gives CASSLGRAPGNTIYF.

This clonotype occurred a few times. V is TRBV2 and J is TRBJ1-1; TRBD1 aligns across 8 bases. V shed 5 bases, J shed 8 bases, and the junction held 10 bases outside the gene matches. The CDR3 runs to 14 residues. Germline V gene sequence: CDR1 SNHLY, CDR2 FYNNEI. DNA of the CDR3: TGTGCCAGCAGTCGGACAGGGTTAGGGGGAGAAGCTTTCTTT. Translated: CASSRTGLGGEAFF.

In this sample, this clonotype turned up many times. The chain joins TRBV3-1 to TRBJ2-2; maybe TRBD1 (5 bases). Trimming took 3 bases from V and 1 from J, leaving 6 bases between them. The germline gives CDR1 LGHDT, CDR2 YNNKEL (reference sequence). The CDR3 spans 14 residues. The CDR3 DNA follows: TGTGCCAGCAGCCACGGACAGAACACCGGGGAGCTGTTTTTT. Its translation is CASSHGQNTGELFF.

This clonotype has at least ten counts. V usage is TRBV2 and J usage is TRBJ1-1; no firm D call. Trimming removed 5 bases at V and 4 bases at J, with 11 bases between. The CDR3 sequence is 13 residues long. Germline CDR1 reads SNHLY; CDR2 reads FYNNEI. The CDR3 here is CASSITAFTEAFF. The CDR3 DNA sequence: TGTGCCAGCAGTATTACAGCCTTCACTGAAGCTTTCTTT.

V usage is TRBV20-1 and J usage is TRBJ2-1; 7 bases match TRBD1. The CDR3 is made up of 14 amino acids. Germline V CDR1 and CDR2: DFQATT, SNEGSKA (reference sequence). The J segment lost 7 bases and the V segment lost 5 bases, leaving 11 bases of the junction unmatched. CDR3 DNA: TGCAGTGCTGCCCGAGACAGGGTCAGGAATGAGCAGTTCTTC. Protein: CSAARDRVRNEQFF.

This clonotype has a count of ten or more. The chain recombines TRBV5-1 with TRBJ1-1; D uncertain. Trimming pared 3 bases from V and 4 bases from J, leaving 13 bases between. Germline values: CDR1 SGHRS, CDR2 YFSETQ. The length of the CDR3 is 14 residues. The CDR3 DNA reads TGCGCCAGCAGCTCCACTGCGGGAGGCACTGAAGCTTTCTTT. This codes for CASSSTAGGTEAFF.

The CDR3 loop reads CASRQGPSSYNEQFF. As DNA, the CDR3 is TGTGCCAGCAGACAGGGCCCCTCCTCCTACAATGAGCAGTTCTTC. This chain uses TRBV27 with TRBJ2-1; TRBD1 might be the D (6 bases). CDR1 MNHEY and CDR2 SMNVEV come from the germline V gene (reference sequence). Trimming took off 6 bases at V and 0 bases at J, with 12 bases between the two ends. The CDR3 length is 15 residues.

The V and J genes are TRBV2 and TRBJ1-5; D is uncertain. This CDR3 comprises 15 residues. Germline CDR1 and CDR2: SNHLY and FYNNEI. With 2 bases removed from V and 4 bases from J, the gap between germline ends came to 12 bases. CDR3 in amino acids: CASSERALGNQPQHF. As DNA, the CDR3 is TGTGCCAGCAGTGAAAGGGCCTTAGGGAATCAGCCCCAGCATTTT.